This passage covers 8 T cell receptor beta chains from one sample sequenced in a study of metastatic and nonmetastatic thyroid tumors. Patients underwent thyroid surgery, and none had received any treatment before it. TCRdb recomputed clones from the PCR reads via MiXCR. The sample yields roughly 22,000 clones, less than 40% seen once. Sequencing was carried out using blood. The source is a male donor with papillary thyroid cancer or a benign thyroid nodule (not recorded which). Some clones in this sample may be carry-over from other donors' samples.

For the CDR3, the DNA is TGTGCCAGCAGCGAACGACAGGGTGATGAGCAGTTCTTC. Its protein product is CASSERQGDEQFF. The V gene is TRBV11-3, the J gene TRBJ2-1; TRBD1 aligns across 7 bases. The CDR3 is 13 amino acids. The V segment lost 5 bases and the J segment 8 bases; nucleotides outside the gene matches: 6. CDR1 is SGHNT and CDR2 is YENEEA in the germline V gene.

The chain uses TRBV4-3 and TRBJ2-4, with 9 bases aligning to TRBD1. Germline CDR1 reads LGHNA; CDR2 reads YSLEER. Unmatched junction bases numbered 5, after V lost 3 bases and J lost 8 bases. The CDR3 is 14 amino acids. The CDR3 DNA is TGCGCCAGCAGCCAGCTGGACAGGGGTCACATTCAGTACTTC. Its translation is CASSQLDRGHIQYF.

This clone was counted many times. This chain links TRBV9 with TRBJ1-1, with TRBD1 as a possible D gene (6 bases). V was pared by 4 bases and J by 4 bases, with 20 bases between. From germline, CDR1 is SGDLS and CDR2 YYNGEE. The CDR3 has 16 amino acids. For the CDR3, the DNA is TGTGCCAGCAGCCCACAATCAGGGGTGGAGGGCACTGAAGCTTTCTTT. Translated: CASSPQSGVEGTEAFF. Full variable domain (rest looked up from reference TRBV9 and TRBJ1-1): DSGVTQTPKHLITATGQRVTLRCSPRSGDLSVYWYQQSLDQGLQFLIQYYNGEERAKGNILERFSAQQFPDLHSELNLSSLELGDSALYFCASSPQSGVEGTEAFFGQGTRLTVV.

This clone was counted only a few times. The rearrangement links TRBV6-4 to TRBJ2-6, with 8 bases matching TRBD1. This CDR3 has 16 amino acids. Per germline, CDR1 MRHNA and CDR2 SNTAGT. Germline trimming cut 8 bases from V and 0 bases from J; bases unmatched to any gene: 6. The CDR3 coding sequence is TGTGCCAGCTCGAGACAGGGGACCTCTGGGGCCAACGTCCTGACTTTC. This sequence encodes CASSRQGTSGANVLTF.

This chain connects TRBV3-1 to TRBJ2-7; 12 positions match TRBD2. The germline V gene has CDR1 LGHDT and CDR2 YNNKEL (reference sequence). The CDR3 extends over 18 amino acids. The ends lost 4 bases at V and 1 base at J; junction bases unmatched: 11. The CDR3 protein is CASSPFSSGRAFSYEQYF. The CDR3 DNA reads as TGTGCCAGCAGCCCATTTTCTAGCGGGAGGGCCTTTTCCTACGAGCAGTACTTC.

This clone turned up a few times. The V gene is TRBV5-1, the J gene TRBJ2-7, with D unresolved. The V end lost 3 bases, the J end lost 2 bases, and 18 bases lay between the germline ends. The CDR3 is 16 residues long. CDR1 is SGHRS, CDR2 YFSETQ, per germline. The chain's CDR3 is CASSSRTEQRTYEQYF. In nucleotides, the CDR3 is TGCGCCAGCAGCTCCCGGACGGAACAAAGAACCTACGAGCAGTACTTC.

The J gene is TRBJ1-1, the V gene TRBV6-1; D is uncertain. Deletions cut 5 bases from V and 2 bases from J, with 9 bases between. The V gene's germline CDR1 is MNHNS and CDR2 SASEGT. The CDR3 runs to 13 residues. The CDR3: CASSFATNTEAFF. The CDR3 coding sequence is TGTGCCAGCAGTTTTGCAACTAACACTGAAGCTTTCTTT.

Within the sample, this clone is medium-sized (0.01 to 0.1%). The chain joins TRBV20-1 to TRBJ1-3; the D is unclear. The germline V gene has CDR1 DFQATT and CDR2 SNEGSKA (reference sequence). This CDR3 is 15 amino acids long. Between the trimmed V and J ends, which lost 3 bases and 0 bases, there was a span of 12 bases. The CDR3 sequence: CSASSGRDSGNTIYF. CDR3 in DNA: TGCAGTGCTAGCTCCGGACGGGACTCTGGAAACACCATATATTTT.